The sequence of this T cell receptor beta chain was determined in a study of cytomegalovirus exposure and HLA in healthy donors. The CDR3 consists of 15 residues. From germline, CDR1 is SGHVS and CDR2 FNYEAQ. This clone has just one count. A junction boundary mismatches the germline segment, possibly from a read error. Both 60 Vbeta primers and 13 Jbeta primers went into the PCR. Produced via immunoSEQ multiplex PCR; TCRdb's table is partial and in-frame only. Of 180,000 or so clones listed, roughly 82% are singletons. Sequencing used PBMCs. The rearrangement uses TRBV7-6 and TRBJ1-5; TRBD1 agrees at 8 bases. The clonotype originates from a man in his forties in good health and CMV-seronegative. CDR3 in DNA: TGTGCCAGCAGCTTAGATTCAGGGGGCAAACAGCCCCAGCATTTT. This gives the protein CASSLDSGGKQPQHF.